This T cell receptor (beta chain) is from a study of shared clonotypes between healthy human individuals. The CDR3 totals 17 residues. The V gene end was trimmed by 1 base and the J gene end by 4 bases; junction bases not matched to a gene: 9. Germline assignment: CDR1 SGHTA and CDR2 FQGTGA. The repertoire was sequenced with immunoSEQ multiplex PCR; TCRdb's copy has only in-frame clones and lacks some. The table records some 600,000 clones, 96% of them present only once. Concerning this clone itself: Its specificity is unknown.

Overall study findings and caveats: Estimated richness values were generally larger in naive subsets than in memory subsets.

Naive CD8 cells comprised CD45RO-negative, CCR7-positively selected cells, excluding terminally differentiated effector memory CD45RA+ cells. The rearrangement uses TRBV7-3 and TRBJ2-1, with TRBD2 matching over 8 bases. Sequencing was performed on naive CD8+ T cells sorted from blood. The receptor was isolated from a woman aged 25 to 39 in good health. The CDR3, as DNA: TGTGCCAGCAGCTTAAGCTCTAGCGGGTATGGTTACAATGAGCAGTTCTTC. This translates into CASSLSSSGYGYNEQFF.